This T cell receptor (beta chain) was documented in a study of T cells in Graves' hyperthyroidism and ophthalmopathy. Broader study findings: Using 13 V-J features, a model discriminated ophthalmopathy from stable hyperthyroidism.

This clonotype was found many times. As yet, its antigen is unknown. RNA transcripts were the template for amplifying TCR beta CDR3 regions. An initial round of RT-PCR targeting the TCR CDR3 relied on the HTBI primer set. TCRdb recomputed calls from the multiplex PCR reads with MiXCR, one row per CDR3 protein. The sample records 240,000 or so distinct CDR3 sequences, 16% being singletons. The germline gives CDR1 DFQATT, CDR2 SNEGSKA (reference sequence). V was trimmed by 5 bases and J by 5 bases, leaving 8 bases between them. The CDR3 is 11 residues long. Exclusion of a patient resulted from uncontrolled infection, other autoimmune disease, pregnancy or lactation.

The sample consisted of blood. The chain carries TRBV20-1 and TRBJ2-3, with D perhaps matching TRBD1 or TRBD2 (5 bases each). The sequence was obtained from a woman aged 18-30 years with Graves' ophthalmopathy. The CDR3 sequence: CSAGTVDTQYF. CDR3 nucleotide sequence: TGCAGTGCTGGGACGGTAGATACGCAGTATTTT.